This T cell receptor beta chain appears in the sequencing data of a study of beta chain features in type 1 diabetes. The CDR3 sequence is 16 residues long. Per germline, CDR1 MNHEY and CDR2 SMNVEV (reference sequence). Between the trimmed V and J ends, which lost 3 bases and 2 bases, there was a span of 15 bases. Whole-study results and caveats: Type 1 diabetes patients had moderately but significantly shorter TCRB CDR3s in all four CD4+ subsets.

In this sample, this clone turned up a few times. Its cognate antigen is unknown. Isolated RNA was reverse transcribed in full, so expressed TCRB transcripts were sequenced. The data were produced by immunoSEQ multiplex PCR, yet TCRdb's version contains in-frame clones alone and is incomplete. The table records roughly 240,000 clones, about 24% of them present only once. This TCR was sampled from a woman younger than 45 with type 1 diabetes. The chain joins TRBV27 to TRBJ2-3; weak D call: TRBD2 (5 bases). Sample: naive CD4+ T cells from blood. The CDR3 loop reads CASSFDEARVTDTQYF. CDR3 bases: TGTGCCAGCAGTTTTGATGAGGCGAGGGTCACAGATACGCAGTATTTT.